These 21 T cell receptor beta chains were sequenced from one sample in a study of blood T cell repertoires in COVID-19. Profiling relied on immunoSEQ multiplex PCR, and the TCRdb table lists in-frame clones only, not all of them. The sample shows 200,000 to 300,000 clones, around nine tenths of them seen only once. Sequencing was done on a sample of peripheral blood. The receptors were sampled from a woman aged 60-75 years with COVID-19, enrolled during active disease.

The chain couples TRBV6-1 to TRBJ2-3, with D maybe TRBD1 (5 bases). CDR1 is MNHNS, CDR2 SASEGT, per germline. Trimming stripped 1 base from V and 8 bases from J, with 13 bases between. The CDR3 spans 14 residues. The CDR3 spells CASSEGGPSGTQYF. The CDR3 region has the DNA TGTGCCAGCAGTGAAGGGGGCCCTTCGGGTACGCAGTATTTT.

This chain joins TRBV27 and TRBJ1-1; 9 bases are a match to TRBD1. The CDR3 spans 16 residues. V lost 5 bases to trimming and J lost 1 base; unmatched junction nucleotides: 8. Germline CDR1 reads MNHEY; CDR2 reads SMNVEV (reference sequence). In nucleotides, the CDR3 is TGTGCCAGCAGTCAAGGACAGGGGTTTTCGAACACTGAAGCTTTCTTT. As protein: CASSQGQGFSNTEAFF.

This chain connects TRBV3-1 (or the pseudogene TRBV3-2) to TRBJ2-3, with no clear D. The germline CDR1 and CDR2 sequences are LGHDT and YNNKEL (reference sequence). The germline V and J ends were trimmed by 4 bases and 3 bases, with 14 bases remaining between them. The CDR3 has 15 amino acids. The CDR3 nucleotides read TGTGCCAGCAGCCCTCTGCTGGCAGGAACAGATACGCAGTATTTT. Residues: CASSPLLAGTDTQYF.

The CDR3: CASSQEGSYNSPLHF. The CDR3 DNA follows: TGTGCCAGCAGCCAGGAGGGGTCCTATAATTCACCCCTCCACTTT. The chain employs TRBV3-1 (or the pseudogene TRBV3-2) and TRBJ1-6; D is possibly TRBD1 (5 bases). Per germline, CDR1 LGHDT and CDR2 YNNKEL (reference sequence). The CDR3 covers 15 residues. The V and J ends lost 3 bases and 1 base respectively, with 7 bases between them.

The J gene is TRBJ1-5, the V gene TRBV27, with a possible D match to TRBD1 (5 bases). The CDR3 is 17 residues long. Germline loops: CDR1 MNHEY, CDR2 SMNVEV (reference sequence). V shed 4 bases and J shed 0 bases, with 16 bases lying between them. Here the CDR3 reads CASSSRQGGYSNQPQHF. For the CDR3, the DNA is TGTGCCAGCAGTTCCAGGCAGGGTGGGTATAGCAATCAGCCCCAGCATTTT.

The chain couples TRBV15 to TRBJ1-1; D unclear. The CDR3 contains 13 residues. The V gene's germline CDR1 is LNHNV and CDR2 YYDKDF (reference sequence). Trimming took off 5 bases at V and 2 bases at J, with 9 bases between the two ends. The CDR3 loop is CATSRLINTEAFF. DNA for the CDR3: TGTGCCACCAGCCGACTGATCAACACTGAAGCTTTCTTT.

The chain links TRBV15 to TRBJ1-3, with unresolved D. V lost 1 base to trimming and J lost 7 bases, with 11 bases between them. Germline V gene lookup returns CDR1 LNHNV and CDR2 YYDKDF (reference sequence). This CDR3 is 14 amino acids long. Written as DNA, the CDR3 is TGTGCCACCAGCAGAGCCTACAGTGCGAACACCATATATTTT. Translated: CATSRAYSANTIYF.

The chain joins TRBV30 to TRBJ1-2, with D unclear. The CDR3 loop spans 13 amino acids. Germline lookup yields CDR1 GTSNPN and CDR2 SVGIG (reference sequence). V gave up 1 base and J gave up 4 bases, with 10 bases separating them. As DNA, the CDR3 is TGTGCCTGGAGTGGGGCCCTTCTCTATGGCTACACCTTC. Translated, it gives CAWSGALLYGYTF.

The V and J genes are TRBV30 and TRBJ1-3; 7 bases agree with TRBD1. In germline, CDR1 is GTSNPN, CDR2 SVGIG (reference sequence). The CDR3 has 12 amino acids. Germline trimming cut 4 bases from V and 7 bases from J; bases unmatched to any gene: 4. The CDR3 sequence: CAWISRGNTIYF. Here the CDR3 DNA reads TGTGCCTGGATAAGCAGGGGGAACACCATATATTTT.

The CDR3 region has the DNA TGCGCCAGCAGCTACGGGGATCACTTGAACACTGAAGCTTTCTTT. This sequence encodes CASSYGDHLNTEAFF. This chain joins TRBV5-1 and TRBJ1-1; unclear D gene. Trimming stripped 3 bases from V and 0 bases from J, with 12 bases between. CDR3 length: 15 residues. CDR1 SGHRS and CDR2 YFSETQ come from the germline V gene.

A single count supports this clone. This chain uses TRBV9 with TRBJ2-1; weak D call: TRBD2 (7 bases). V dropped 5 bases and J dropped 4 bases, with 16 bases sitting between them. This CDR3 contains 15 residues. Germline V gives CDR1 SGDLS, CDR2 YYNGEE. CDR3 nucleotides: TGTGCCAGCAGGCTCGGGAGCGGGACATACAATGAGCAGTTCTTC. This gives the protein CASRLGSGTYNEQFF.

The chain is built from TRBV5-4 and TRBJ1-2, with D unresolved. CDR3 length: 14 amino acids. Germline CDR1 and CDR2: SGHNT and YYREEE (reference sequence). V lost 3 bases, J lost 4 bases, and 13 bases lay in between. The CDR3 loop is CASSSDSAGYGYTF. For the CDR3, the DNA is TGTGCCAGCAGCTCGGACTCTGCTGGCTATGGCTACACCTTC.

The chain combines TRBV5-1 with TRBJ2-7, with D possibly being TRBD1 (5 bases). The germline gives CDR1 SGHRS, CDR2 YFSETQ. This CDR3 contains 15 residues. Trimming took 0 bases from V and 7 from J, leaving 17 bases between them. This chain's CDR3 is CASSLDSGALGEQYF. CDR3 bases: TGCGCCAGCAGCTTGGATAGTGGGGCCCTGGGGGAGCAGTACTTC.

The V gene is TRBV3-1 (or the pseudogene TRBV3-2), the J gene TRBJ2-1; possible D gene TRBD1, 5 bases. The CDR3 spans 14 residues. Germline loops: CDR1 LGHDT, CDR2 YNNKEL (reference sequence). V dropped 2 bases and J dropped 3 bases, with 8 bases sitting between them. The CDR3 loop is CASSQRGGYNEQFF. In nucleotides, the CDR3 is TGTGCCAGCAGCCAAAGGGGTGGCTACAATGAGCAGTTCTTC.

The J gene is TRBJ2-7, the V gene TRBV5-1; 8 bases match TRBD2. This CDR3 is 15 amino acids long. V trimming: 3 bases; J trimming: 0 bases; junction bases outside the gene matches: 5. CDR1 SGHRS and CDR2 YFSETQ come from the germline V gene. CDR3 amino acids: CASSSSGGPSYEQYF. Here the CDR3 DNA reads TGCGCCAGCAGCTCCTCGGGAGGGCCCTCCTACGAGCAGTACTTC.

The chain carries TRBV30 and TRBJ2-3, with 9 bases matching TRBD2. The CDR3 consists of 15 residues. From germline, CDR1 is GTSNPN and CDR2 SVGIG (reference sequence). J lost 1 base, V lost 3 bases, and 5 bases had no gene match. CDR3 sequence (DNA): TGTGCCTGGAGACTAGCGGGCCTCGGCACAGATACGCAGTATTTT. Protein product: CAWRLAGLGTDTQYF.

A single count supports this clone. This chain links TRBV30 with TRBJ2-7, with 7 bases matching TRBD2. The V and J ends lost 0 bases and 2 bases, in that order; junction bases with no gene match: 4. The CDR3 covers 14 residues. Germline values: CDR1 GTSNPN, CDR2 SVGIG (reference sequence). The CDR3 here is CAWSVGGSPYEQYF. The CDR3 nucleotides read TGTGCCTGGAGTGTAGGCGGGAGCCCCTACGAGCAGTACTTC. The complete variable domain, with remaining parts taken from reference TRBV30 and TRBJ2-7, reads SQTIHQWPATLVQPVGSPLSLECTVEGTSNPNLYWYRQAAGRGLQLLFYSVGIGQISSEVPQNLSASRPQDRQFILSSKKLLLSDSGFYLCAWSVGGSPYEQYFGPGTRLTVT.

The genes are TRBV9 and TRBJ2-7; D possibly corresponds to TRBD1 (6 bases). Trimming removed 0 bases from V and 5 bases from J, with 15 bases in between. This CDR3 is built from 15 residues. CDR1 and CDR2 from the germline V gene are SGDLS and YYNGEE. The CDR3 sequence: CASSVGPTNRDEQYF. The CDR3 DNA reads TGTGCCAGCAGCGTAGGCCCAACCAACAGGGACGAGCAGTACTTC.

V gene TRBV9 combines with J gene TRBJ1-2; the D is unclear. The V gene lost 0 bases and the J gene lost 1 base, with 7 bases spanning the gap. Germline lookup yields CDR1 SGDLS and CDR2 YYNGEE. This CDR3 has 14 amino acids. CDR3 DNA sequence: TGTGCCAGCAGCGTAGCCCGGGGTAACTATGGCTACACCTTC. It yields the protein CASSVARGNYGYTF.

The chain links TRBV25-1 to TRBJ2-3, with 10 bases lining up with TRBD1. This CDR3 is built from 15 residues. Unmatched junction bases numbered 7, after V lost 6 bases and J lost 4 bases. The V gene's germline CDR1 is MGHDK and CDR2 SYGVNS. CDR3 sequence (DNA): TGTGCCAGCAGCAAAGACAGGGGGCGCGCAGATACGCAGTATTTT. Its translation: CASSKDRGRADTQYF.

The gene calls are TRBV19 and TRBJ2-1; 7 positions agree with TRBD2. The CDR3 contains 15 residues. V shed 4 bases and J 0 bases; nucleotides not matched to a gene: 3. In germline, CDR1 is LNHDA, CDR2 SQIVND (reference sequence). CDR3 sequence (DNA): TGTGCCAGTAGTAGGGCTAGCGGCTCCTACAATGAGCAGTTCTTC. It yields the protein CASSRASGSYNEQFF.